These 27 T cell receptor beta chains were sequenced from one sample in a study of T cells expressing NK-cell markers. Reprocessing the 5' RACE reads, TCRdb reports a single entry for every CDR3 protein and omits DNA. This table lists fewer than 400,000 distinct CDR3 sequences. Sequencing was performed on blood T cells: a sorted CD56 or NKG2C T cell subset, CD4+ or CD8+ T cells, or bulk PBMC T cells (not recorded which). Receptors were obtained from a man aged 18-75 years in good health.

The chain combines TRBV12-3 or TRBV12-4 with TRBJ1-2; no DNA is available, so the TRBD1 call from TCRdb remains unchecked. This CDR3 is 17 amino acids long. The CDR3 reads CASSLGVGQGLNYGYTF.

The V and J genes are TRBV20-1 and TRBJ2-5; TCRdb's D gene call, TRBD2, goes unchecked for lack of DNA. Germline V gives CDR1 DFQATT, CDR2 SNEGSKA (reference sequence). The CDR3 loop spans 15 amino acids. The CDR3 protein is CSASTSVGVQETQYF.

The genes are TRBV2 and TRBJ2-1; the TRBD2 assignment by TCRdb is unverifiable without DNA. Germline V gene lookup returns CDR1 SNHLY and CDR2 FYNNEI. The CDR3 consists of 17 residues. The chain's CDR3 is CASSGTSGGSSYNEQFF.

The rearrangement uses TRBV19 and TRBJ1-5; the D gene TCRdb calls, TRBD1, cannot be checked with no DNA. Looked up from germline, CDR1 is LNHDA and CDR2 is SQIVND (reference sequence). This CDR3 has 13 residues. The chain's CDR3 is CASARQGIQPQHF. Filled out from reference TRBV19 and TRBJ1-5, the complete variable domain reads DGGITQSPKYLFRKEGQNVTLSCEQNLNHDAMYWYRQDPGQGLRLIYYSQIVNDFQKGDIAEGYSVSREKKESFPLTVTSAQKNPTAFYLCASARQGIQPQHFGDGTRLSIL.

The genes are TRBV7-9 and TRBJ2-5; the D call from TCRdb, TRBD2, cannot be confirmed without DNA. The CDR3 loop spans 12 amino acids. Germline values: CDR1 SEHNR, CDR2 FQNEAQ (reference sequence). CDR3 loop: CALGAGGETQYF.

The rearrangement links TRBV15 to TRBJ2-4; the D call of TRBD1 rests on TCRdb alone, since no DNA is present to check it. There are 16 residues in the CDR3. Germline values: CDR1 LNHNV, CDR2 YYDKDF (reference sequence). The CDR3: CATSRVGTGIFNIQYF.

This rearrangement joins TRBV6-1 to TRBJ2-7; with no DNA, the TCRdb D assignment of TRBD1 cannot be verified. The CDR3 totals 15 residues. Germline loops: CDR1 MNHNS, CDR2 SASEGT. This CDR3 is CASSEIAGERIEQYF.

V usage is TRBV5-5 and J usage is TRBJ2-7; without DNA, the TCRdb call of TRBD1 cannot be checked. The CDR3 totals 14 residues. The germline CDR1 and CDR2 sequences are SGHKS and YYEKEE (reference sequence). The CDR3 region is CASSPGQGDSEQYF.

The chain uses TRBV5-1 and TRBJ1-2; no DNA is available, so the TRBD1 call from TCRdb remains unchecked. This CDR3 comprises 15 residues. Germline CDR1 reads SGHRS; CDR2 reads YFSETQ. CDR3 sequence reads: CASSSAWTGGYGYTF. Full variable domain (outside the CDR3, taken from reference TRBV5-1 and TRBJ1-2): KAGVTQTPRYLIKTRGQQVTLSCSPISGHRSVSWYQQTPGQGLQFLFEYFSETQRNKGNFPGRFSGRQFSNSRSEMNVSTLELGDSALYLCASSSAWTGGYGYTFGSGTRLTVV.

This chain uses TRBV18 with TRBJ1-1; TCRdb's assignment of TRBD1 cannot be checked, as there is no DNA. This CDR3 comprises 15 residues. Germline CDR1 KGHSH, CDR2 LQKENI. CDR3 in amino acids: CASSPTGQGNTEAFF.

The rearrangement uses TRBV11-2 and TRBJ2-7. Germline V gene lookup returns CDR1 SGHAT and CDR2 FQNNGV. The CDR3 sequence is 15 residues long. The CDR3 loop reads CASSLVYRGNYEQYF.

The V gene is TRBV7-2, the J gene TRBJ2-1; TCRdb reports TRBD1, a call that lacks DNA to check it against. Germline CDR1 and CDR2: SGHTA and FQGNSA. This CDR3 contains 14 residues. CDR3 loop: CASSQGTGINEQFF.

The V call is TRBV11-2, the J call TRBJ1-1; there is no DNA to check the TCRdb D call of TRBD1. The CDR3 is made up of 17 amino acids. Per germline, CDR1 SGHAT and CDR2 FQNNGV. This CDR3 is CASSLRRGRSMNTEAFF. The whole variable domain, remainder taken from reference TRBV11-2 and TRBJ1-1, is EAGVAQSPRYKIIEKRQSVAFWCNPISGHATLYWYQQILGQGPKLLIQFQNNGVVDDSQLPKDRFSAERLKGVDSTLKIQPAKLEDSAVYLCASSLRRGRSMNTEAFFGQGTRLTVV.

V usage is TRBV20-1 and J usage is TRBJ2-1. CDR3 size: 12 residues. Germline V gene lookup returns CDR1 DFQATT and CDR2 SNEGSKA (reference sequence). CDR3 region: CSARDIGSEQFF.

The chain carries TRBV24-1 and TRBJ1-1. Germline V gives CDR1 KGHDR, CDR2 SFDVKD. The CDR3 has 21 amino acids. CDR3: CATSDLLLRAVVEGMNTEAFF.

This chain links TRBV5-1 with TRBJ2-7; TCRdb picks TRBD1, but there is no DNA to check that call. The CDR3 totals 16 residues. Germline V gene sequence: CDR1 SGHRS, CDR2 YFSETQ. The chain's CDR3 is CASSYRDRGSSYEQYF.

The chain is built from TRBV5-1 and TRBJ2-3. Germline CDR1 is SGHRS and CDR2 is YFSETQ. The length of the CDR3 is 16 residues. CDR3: CASSSGAADFTDTQYF.

This chain joins TRBV29-1 and TRBJ2-1; with no DNA, the TCRdb D assignment of TRBD2 cannot be verified. This CDR3 is built from 14 residues. The germline gives CDR1 SQVTM, CDR2 ANQGSEA. The CDR3 spells CSVELPTPDNEQFF.

The gene calls are TRBV6-6 and TRBJ1-1. Germline CDR1 is MNHNY and CDR2 is SVGAGI (reference sequence). This CDR3 comprises 11 residues. The CDR3 here is CASSWDSEAFF.

The chain is built from TRBV23-1 and TRBJ2-7; TCRdb's D call of TRBD1 is untestable without DNA. TRBV23-1 carries the ORF label, with uncertain function. The CDR3 runs to 13 residues. The CDR3 protein is CASRSRVIHEQYF.

The chain links TRBV14 to TRBJ1-1; TCRdb names TRBD1, which stays unverified in the absence of DNA. In germline, CDR1 is SGHDN, CDR2 FVKESK. This CDR3 has 13 residues. The CDR3 sequence is CASKGQRSTEAFF.

V and J are TRBV5-1 and TRBJ1-1; TCRdb's D call of TRBD1 is untestable without DNA. The CDR3 contains 14 residues. Germline V gene lookup returns CDR1 SGHRS and CDR2 YFSETQ. CDR3 sequence: CASSPGTLNTEAFF.

The V and J genes are TRBV7-8 and TRBJ1-2; TCRdb proposes TRBD1, but this gene call is untestable without DNA. This CDR3 has 15 amino acids. The germline CDR1 and CDR2 sequences are SGHVS and FQNEAQ. CDR3 sequence reads: CASSPGTGPLEGYTF.

The gene calls are TRBV2 and TRBJ1-1; TCRdb's D call, TRBD1, is unchecked because there is no DNA. Germline V gene data show CDR1 as SNHLY and CDR2 as FYNNEI. The CDR3 spans 16 residues. The CDR3 loop is CASLTGTGFGGTEAFF.

The chain carries TRBV2 and TRBJ1-1; as DNA is missing, the TRBD1 call by TCRdb cannot be tested. This CDR3 is 14 amino acids long. From germline, CDR1 is SNHLY and CDR2 FYNNEI. The CDR3 sequence is CASSETGLGTEAFF. Looking up the rest from reference TRBV2 and TRBJ1-1 gives the full variable domain: EPEVTQTPSHQVTQMGQEVILRCVPISNHLYFYWYRQILGQKVEFLVSFYNNEISEKSEIFDDQFSVERPDGSNFTLKIRSTKLEDSAMYFCASSETGLGTEAFFGQGTRLTVV.

The V call is TRBV6-5, the J call TRBJ2-5; TCRdb selects TRBD2, and the lack of DNA leaves this call unchecked. CDR3 length: 15 residues. The V gene's germline CDR1 is MNHEY and CDR2 SVGAGI. The CDR3 spells CASSYGSSGRGAQYF.

The V and J genes are TRBV5-1 and TRBJ2-1; no DNA is available, so the TRBD2 call from TCRdb remains unchecked. Germline V gives CDR1 SGHRS, CDR2 YFSETQ. CDR3 length equals 16 residues. CDR3 in amino acids: CASSPGWASRDNEQFF.